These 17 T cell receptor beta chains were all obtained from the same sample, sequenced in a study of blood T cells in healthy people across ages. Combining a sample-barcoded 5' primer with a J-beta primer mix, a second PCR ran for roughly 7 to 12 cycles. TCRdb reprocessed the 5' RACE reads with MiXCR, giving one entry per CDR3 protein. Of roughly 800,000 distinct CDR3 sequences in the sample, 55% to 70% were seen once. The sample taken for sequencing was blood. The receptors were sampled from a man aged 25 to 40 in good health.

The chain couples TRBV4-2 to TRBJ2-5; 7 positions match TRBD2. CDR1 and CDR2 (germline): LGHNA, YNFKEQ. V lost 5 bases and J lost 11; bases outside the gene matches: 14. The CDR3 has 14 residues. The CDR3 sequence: CASSEGEGAYGQYF. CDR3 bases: TGTGCCAGCAGCGAAGGGGAGGGAGCCTACGGGCAGTACTTC.

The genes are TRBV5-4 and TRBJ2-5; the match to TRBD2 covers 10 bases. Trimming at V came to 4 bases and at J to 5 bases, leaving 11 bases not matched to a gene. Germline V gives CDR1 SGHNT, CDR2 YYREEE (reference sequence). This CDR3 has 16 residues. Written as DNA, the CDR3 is TGTGCCAGCAGCGCTGCGCTAGCGGGAGTTTTCGAGACCCAGTACTTC. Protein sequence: CASSAALAGVFETQYF.

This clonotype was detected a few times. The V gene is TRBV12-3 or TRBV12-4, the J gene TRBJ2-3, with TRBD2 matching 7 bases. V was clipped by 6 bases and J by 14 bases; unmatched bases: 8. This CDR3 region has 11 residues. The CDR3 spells CASSERGPLYF. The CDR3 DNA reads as TGTGCCAGCAGCGAGCGGGGCCCGCTGTATTTT.

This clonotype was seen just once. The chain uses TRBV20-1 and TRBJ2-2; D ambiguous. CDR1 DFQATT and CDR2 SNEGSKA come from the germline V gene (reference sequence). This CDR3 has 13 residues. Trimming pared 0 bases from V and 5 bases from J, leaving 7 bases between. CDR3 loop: CSARDLGTGELFF. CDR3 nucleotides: TGCAGTGCTAGAGATTTGGGTACCGGGGAGCTGTTTTTT.

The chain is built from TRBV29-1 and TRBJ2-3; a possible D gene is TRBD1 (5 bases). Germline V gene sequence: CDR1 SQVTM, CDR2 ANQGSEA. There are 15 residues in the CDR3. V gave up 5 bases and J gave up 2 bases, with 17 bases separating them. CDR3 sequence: CSVSGAAGNTDTQYF. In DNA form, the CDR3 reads TGCAGCGTTTCTGGTGCGGCAGGGAACACAGATACGCAGTATTTT.

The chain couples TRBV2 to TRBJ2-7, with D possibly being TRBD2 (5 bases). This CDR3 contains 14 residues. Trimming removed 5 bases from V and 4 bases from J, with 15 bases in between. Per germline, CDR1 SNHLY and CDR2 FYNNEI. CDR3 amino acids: CASSPSGTTYEQYF. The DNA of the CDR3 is TGTGCCAGCAGTCCGAGCGGAACTACTTACGAGCAGTACTTC.

CDR3 region: CASSLGPLLTSRGVVSSYNEQFF. In DNA form, the CDR3 reads TGTGCCAGCAGCTTAGGCCCCCTCCTGACTTCCAGGGGGGTTGTTAGCTCCTACAATGAGCAGTTCTTC. The J gene is TRBJ2-1, the V gene TRBV11-1, with D possibly TRBD1 on 7 matching bases. Germline V gives CDR1 SGHAT, CDR2 FQDESV (reference sequence). The CDR3 contains 23 residues. V lost 1 base and J 0 bases, leaving 31 bases between the germline ends.

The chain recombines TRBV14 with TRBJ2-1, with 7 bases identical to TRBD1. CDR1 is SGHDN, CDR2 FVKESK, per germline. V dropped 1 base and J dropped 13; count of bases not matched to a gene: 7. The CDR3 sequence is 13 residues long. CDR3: CASSQAQAGGQFF. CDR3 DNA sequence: TGTGCCAGCAGCCAAGCTCAGGCAGGGGGACAGTTCTTC.

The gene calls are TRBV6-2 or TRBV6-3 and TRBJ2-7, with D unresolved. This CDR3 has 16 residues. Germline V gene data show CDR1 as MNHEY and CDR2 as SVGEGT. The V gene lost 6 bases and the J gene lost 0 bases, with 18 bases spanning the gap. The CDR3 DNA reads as TGTGCCAGCAGCCCGCGGACGCCTCCCATCTCCTACGAGCAGTACTTC. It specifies CASSPRTPPISYEQYF.

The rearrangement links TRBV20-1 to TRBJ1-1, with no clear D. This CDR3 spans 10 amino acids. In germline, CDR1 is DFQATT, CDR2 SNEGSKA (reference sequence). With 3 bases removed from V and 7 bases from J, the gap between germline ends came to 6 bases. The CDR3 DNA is TGCAGTGCTAGTCAGCTTGAAGCTTTCTTT. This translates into CSASQLEAFF.

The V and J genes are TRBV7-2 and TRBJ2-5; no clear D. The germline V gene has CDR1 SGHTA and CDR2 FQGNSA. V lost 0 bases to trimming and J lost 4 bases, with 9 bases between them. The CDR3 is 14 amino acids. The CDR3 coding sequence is TGTGCCAGCAGCTTAGCTGCCCGAGGAGAGACCCAGTACTTC. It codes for CASSLAARGETQYF.

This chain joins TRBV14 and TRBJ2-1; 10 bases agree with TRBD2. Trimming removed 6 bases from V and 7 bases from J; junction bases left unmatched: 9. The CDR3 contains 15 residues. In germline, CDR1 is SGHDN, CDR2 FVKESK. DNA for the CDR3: TGTGCCAGCAGTGATGTAGCGGGGGGAAGTAATGAGCAGTTCTTC. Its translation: CASSDVAGGSNEQFF.

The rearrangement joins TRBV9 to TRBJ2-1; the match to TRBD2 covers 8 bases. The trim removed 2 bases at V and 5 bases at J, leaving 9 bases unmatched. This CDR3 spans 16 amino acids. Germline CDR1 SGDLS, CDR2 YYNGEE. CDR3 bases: TGTGCCAGCAGCGTTCGACGGGAGGGCCGGAACAATGAGCAGTTCTTC. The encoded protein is CASSVRREGRNNEQFF.

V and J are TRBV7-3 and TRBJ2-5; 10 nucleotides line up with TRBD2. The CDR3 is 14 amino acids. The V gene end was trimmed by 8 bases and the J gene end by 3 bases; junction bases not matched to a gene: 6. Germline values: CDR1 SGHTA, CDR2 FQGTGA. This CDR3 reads CASGISGGKETQYF. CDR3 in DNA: TGTGCCAGCGGGATTAGCGGGGGGAAAGAGACCCAGTACTTC.

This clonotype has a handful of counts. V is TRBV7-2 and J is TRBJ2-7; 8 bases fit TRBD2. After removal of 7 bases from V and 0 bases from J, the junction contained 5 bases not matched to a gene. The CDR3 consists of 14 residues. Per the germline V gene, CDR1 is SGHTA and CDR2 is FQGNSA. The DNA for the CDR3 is TGTGCCAGCACCAAAAGCGGGAGCTCCTACGAGCAGTACTTC. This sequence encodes CASTKSGSSYEQYF.

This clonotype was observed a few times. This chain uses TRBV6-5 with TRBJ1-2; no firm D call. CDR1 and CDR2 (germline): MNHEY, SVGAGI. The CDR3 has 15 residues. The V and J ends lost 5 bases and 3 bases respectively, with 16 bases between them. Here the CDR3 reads CASSTNSFFDYGYTF. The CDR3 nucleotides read TGTGCCAGCAGTACCAACAGTTTTTTCGACTATGGCTACACCTTC.

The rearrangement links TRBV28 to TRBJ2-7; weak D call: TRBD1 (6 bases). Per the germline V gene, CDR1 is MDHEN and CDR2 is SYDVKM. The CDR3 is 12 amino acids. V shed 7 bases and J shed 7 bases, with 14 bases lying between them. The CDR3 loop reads CASTKGVGEQYF. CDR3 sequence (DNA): TGTGCCAGCACGAAGGGGGTGGGGGAGCAGTACTTC. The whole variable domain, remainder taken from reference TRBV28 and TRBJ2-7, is DVKVTQSSRYLVKRTGEKVFLECVQDMDHENMFWYRQDPGLGLRLIYFSYDVKMKEKGDIPEGYSVSREKKERFSLILESASTNQTSMYLCASTKGVGEQYFGPGTRLTVT.